This T cell receptor beta chain was documented in a study of blood T cell repertoires in COVID-19. Study-wide context: Sources were T cells, B-cell-depleted T cells, or PBMCs; the material itself was cDNA or gDNA.

The CDR3 totals 13 residues. The germline gives CDR1 SNHLY, CDR2 FYNNEI. Trimming left V 7 bases short and J 0 bases short, with 6 bases between. Original handling: Reference gene primer amplification yielded estimated nucleated cell counts. Assay: immunoSEQ multiplex PCR; the TCRdb copy retains only in-frame clones and omits some. The DNA gave D and trimming, while V, J and clone size come from that table. The sample contains 300,000 to 400,000 clones, roughly 85% of which appear only once. V and J are TRBV2 and TRBJ2-2; D gene unclear. The sample consisted of peripheral blood. This receptor was obtained from a human donor in a cohort sampled during active COVID-19. CDR3 bases: TGTGCCAGCACAGATCCGAACACCGGGGAGCTGTTTTTT. Its protein product is CASTDPNTGELFF.